This TCR beta chain stems from a study of beta chain features in type 1 diabetes. Whole-study findings and limits: Among patients with Type 1 diabetes, TCRB CDR3s were moderately but significantly shorter in every one of the four CD4+ subsets.

TCRB transcripts that were expressed got sequenced, as all of the isolated RNA had been reverse transcribed. TCRdb keeps only in-frame clones here, not all; method: immunoSEQ multiplex PCR. The sample consists of 250,000 to 400,000 clones, 11% to 15% of them appearing once. The V gene's germline CDR1 is SGHDN and CDR2 FVKESK. The V and J ends lost 1 base and 0 bases respectively, with 4 bases between them. This CDR3 is built from 14 residues. Remarks on this clone: Its antigen is not known.

The sequenced material came from central memory CD4+ T cells from blood. The V call is TRBV14, the J call TRBJ1-3; D gene unclear. This clonotype was sampled from a man aged 25 to 45 in good health. CDR3 DNA: TGTGCCAGCAGCCAAGCAGTCTCTGGAAACACCATATATTTT. Residues: CASSQAVSGNTIYF.